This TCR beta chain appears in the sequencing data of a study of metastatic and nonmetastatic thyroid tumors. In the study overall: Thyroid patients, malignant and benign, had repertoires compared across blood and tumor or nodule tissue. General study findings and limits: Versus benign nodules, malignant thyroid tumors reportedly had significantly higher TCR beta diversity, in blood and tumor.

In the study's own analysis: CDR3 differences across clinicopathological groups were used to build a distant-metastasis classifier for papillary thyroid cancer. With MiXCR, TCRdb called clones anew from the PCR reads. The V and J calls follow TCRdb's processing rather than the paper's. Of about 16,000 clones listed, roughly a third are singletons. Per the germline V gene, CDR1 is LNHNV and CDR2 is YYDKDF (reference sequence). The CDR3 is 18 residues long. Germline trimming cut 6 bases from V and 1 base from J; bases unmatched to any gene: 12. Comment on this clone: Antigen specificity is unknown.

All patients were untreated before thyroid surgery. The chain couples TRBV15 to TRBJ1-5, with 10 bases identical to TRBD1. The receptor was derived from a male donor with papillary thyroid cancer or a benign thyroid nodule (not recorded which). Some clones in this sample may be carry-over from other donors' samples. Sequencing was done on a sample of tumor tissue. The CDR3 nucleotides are TGTGCCACCAGGCTGGGACAGGGGATCGGGTTAAGCAATCAGCCCCAGCATTTT. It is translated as CATRLGQGIGLSNQPQHF.